The 5 T cell receptor beta chains given below trace back to one sample, sequenced in a study of T cell responses to AZD1222 COVID-19 vaccine. Sequencing used immunoSEQ multiplex PCR; TCRdb keeps in-frame clones, though not all of them. The table includes tens of thousands of clones, 80% to 90% detected once. The sample in question was peripheral blood, obtained 28 days after the second AZD1222 dose. The receptors were gathered from an adult who received the AZD1222 COVID-19 vaccine.

In its sample, this clone was seen once. V is TRBV3-1 (or the pseudogene TRBV3-2) and J is TRBJ1-2; 11 bases are shared with TRBD1. The CDR3 totals 17 residues. Unmatched junction bases numbered 10, after V lost 2 bases and J lost 5 bases. Germline CDR1 is LGHDT and CDR2 is YNNKEL (reference sequence). CDR3 residues: CASSQTYGQGAGYGYTF. The CDR3 coding sequence is TGTGCCAGCAGCCAAACATACGGACAGGGGGCAGGTTATGGCTACACCTTC.

The V and J genes are TRBV7-8 and TRBJ2-7; D uncertain. V was cut by 5 bases and J by 3 bases, with 14 bases left in between. The CDR3 has 14 amino acids. Germline V CDR1 and CDR2: SGHVS, FQNEAQ. The CDR3 is CASSLGEVNYEQYF. The CDR3, as DNA: TGTGCCAGCAGCCTCGGAGAAGTTAACTACGAGCAGTACTTC.

The chain recombines TRBV10-1 with TRBJ1-3, with D tentatively TRBD1 (6 bases). This CDR3 has 20 residues. V was pared by 3 bases and J by 0 bases, with 24 bases between. Germline loops: CDR1 WNHNN, CDR2 SYGVQD (reference sequence). The DNA of the CDR3 is TGCGCCAGCAGTGACAGGTTGCGTGGCAGGGGTTATCTCTCTGGAAACACCATATATTTT. It yields the protein CASSDRLRGRGYLSGNTIYF.

The chain couples TRBV30 to TRBJ1-2, with D unresolved. The CDR3 is 13 residues long. In germline, CDR1 is GTSNPN, CDR2 SVGIG (reference sequence). Trimming took 4 bases from V and 10 from J, leaving 19 bases between them. The CDR3 loop reads CAWTRASGFSYTF. The DNA for the CDR3 is TGTGCCTGGACCCGGGCCAGTGGTTTTTCCTACACCTTC.

The V and J genes are TRBV3-1 (or the pseudogene TRBV3-2) and TRBJ1-3; 9 bases line up with TRBD1. V dropped 6 bases and J dropped 3; count of bases not matched to a gene: 6. There are 15 residues in the CDR3. Germline CDR1 and CDR2: LGHDT and YNNKEL (reference sequence). The CDR3 nucleotides read TGTGCCAGCAGACTACAGGGGGCTAGTGGAAACACCATATATTTT. Amino acids: CASRLQGASGNTIYF.